This TCR beta chain was captured by sequencing in a study of CD8 T cells in ankylosing spondylitis. Findings and limits, study-wide: From matched ankylosing spondylitis synovial fluid, disease-linked clones were reportedly recovered at significantly enriched levels. A TCR beta motif of eight or nine highly homologous variants seemed to mark ankylosing spondylitis blood.

One entry per CDR3 protein, called by TCRdb with MiXCR from the 5' RACE reads. The sample lists about 450,000 distinct CDR3 sequences; 20% to 30% were seen once. This clonotype was seen once. Its antigen is as yet unknown. Trimming stripped 0 bases from V and 4 bases from J, with 13 bases between. The CDR3 spans 15 residues. Per germline, CDR1 SGHRS and CDR2 YFSETQ. Material for sequencing was blood, either unsorted or a sorted T cell fraction (not recorded which). The TCR was taken from a male donor with ankylosing spondylitis. The chain couples TRBV5-1 to TRBJ1-2; D call uncertain. This CDR3 reads CASSLANEGGYGYTF. CDR3 nucleotides: TGCGCCAGCAGCTTGGCCAATGAGGGTGGCTATGGCTACACCTTC.